This T cell receptor beta chain was captured in a study of cytomegalovirus exposure and HLA in healthy donors. On the study more broadly: The Caucasian-associated ancestry cluster contained 81% of the approximately 390 genotyped donors.

Amplification used 60 Vbeta primers and 13 Jbeta primers. Here immunoSEQ multiplex PCR was the method, and the copy in TCRdb shows in-frame clones only, minus some. The sample has about 120,000 clones; 70% to 80% are singletons. V dropped 0 bases and J dropped 8 bases, with 15 bases sitting between them. The CDR3 is 16 amino acids. Germline V gene sequence: CDR1 SGHRS, CDR2 YFSETQ. The rearrangement joins TRBV5-1 to TRBJ1-6; D possibly corresponds to TRBD1 (5 bases). Sample: PBMCs. This sequence originates from a woman aged 35 to 49 in good health and CMV-seropositive. DNA of the CDR3: TGCGCCAGCAGCTTGGGGACAAAAAAGTTGGATTCACCCCTCCACTTT. Amino acid sequence: CASSLGTKKLDSPLHF. The full variable domain, completed using reference TRBV5-1 and TRBJ1-6, is KAGVTQTPRYLIKTRGQQVTLSCSPISGHRSVSWYQQTPGQGLQFLFEYFSETQRNKGNFPGRFSGRQFSNSRSEMNVSTLELGDSALYLCASSLGTKKLDSPLHFGNGTRLTVT.